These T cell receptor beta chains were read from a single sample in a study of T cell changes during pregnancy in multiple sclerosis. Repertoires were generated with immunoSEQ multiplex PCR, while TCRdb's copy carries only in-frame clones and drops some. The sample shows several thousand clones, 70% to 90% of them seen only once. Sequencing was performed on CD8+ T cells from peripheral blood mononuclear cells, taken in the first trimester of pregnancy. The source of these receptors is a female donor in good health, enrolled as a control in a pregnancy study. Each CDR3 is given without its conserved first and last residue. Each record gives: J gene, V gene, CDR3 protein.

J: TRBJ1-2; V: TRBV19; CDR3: ASGAAGGSDYGYT
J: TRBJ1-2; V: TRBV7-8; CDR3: ASSLTGPTYSYYGYT
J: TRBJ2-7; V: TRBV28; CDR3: ASRQGMMPEQY
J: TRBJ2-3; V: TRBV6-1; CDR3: ASSVEVSGPDTQY
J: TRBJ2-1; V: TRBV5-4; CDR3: ASSFLSYNEQF
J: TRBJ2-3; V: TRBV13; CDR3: ASSSLGLAGGRSTDTQY
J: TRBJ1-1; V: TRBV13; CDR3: ASSFMGHMNTEAF
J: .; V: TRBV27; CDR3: ASHRTGGHYEQY
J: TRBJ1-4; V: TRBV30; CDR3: AWSVSRGIEEKLF
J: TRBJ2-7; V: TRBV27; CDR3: AIMDRAGEQY
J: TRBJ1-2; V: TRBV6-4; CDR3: ASSQQGGSNYGYT
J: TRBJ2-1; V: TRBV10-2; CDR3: ASSEPDRETYNEQF
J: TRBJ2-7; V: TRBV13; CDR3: ASSLRIAGNEQY
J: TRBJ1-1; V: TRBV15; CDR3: ATSREGGDTEAF
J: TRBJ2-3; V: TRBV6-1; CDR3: ASSENGQGLVTDTQY
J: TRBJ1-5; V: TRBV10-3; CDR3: AISEGAGESPQH
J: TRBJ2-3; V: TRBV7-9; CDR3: ASSSSGGREADTQY
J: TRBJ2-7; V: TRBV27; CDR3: ASSPAGSSYEQY
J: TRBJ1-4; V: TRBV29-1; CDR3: SVALGTGGIELF
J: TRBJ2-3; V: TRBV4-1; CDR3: ASSQGQGAHTDTQY
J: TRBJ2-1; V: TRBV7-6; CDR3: GWQGFYNEQF
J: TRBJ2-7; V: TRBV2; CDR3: ATREGYEQY
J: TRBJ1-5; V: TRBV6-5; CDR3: ASSSDRGLRQPQH